Listed here are 25 T cell receptor beta chains from one sample, sequenced in a study of blood T cell repertoires in COVID-19. Sequenced by immunoSEQ multiplex PCR; TCRdb stores in-frame clones only, minus some. The sample carries approximately 100,000 clones, 85% recorded once. The sample comprised peripheral blood. These receptor sequences come from a man older than 75 with acute or convalescent COVID-19.

This chain links TRBV29-1 with TRBJ2-3; D may be TRBD1 (6 bases). The CDR3 loop spans 14 amino acids. The germline gives CDR1 SQVTM, CDR2 ANQGSEA. Trimming left V 4 bases short and J 5 bases short, with 16 bases between. The CDR3 region is CSVGGPGQVDTQYF. CDR3 in DNA: TGCAGCGTTGGGGGGCCGGGCCAGGTAGATACGCAGTATTTT.

V and J are TRBV6-2 or TRBV6-3 and TRBJ2-1; tentative D call: TRBD2 (5 bases). The CDR3 loop spans 14 amino acids. The V end was cut by 4 bases, the J end by 1 base, with 8 bases between. Looked up from germline, CDR1 is MNHEY and CDR2 is SVGEGT. This chain's CDR3 is CASSWGVSYNEQFF. The CDR3 DNA sequence: TGTGCCAGCAGTTGGGGAGTGTCCTACAATGAGCAGTTCTTC.

The rearrangement links TRBV6-2 or TRBV6-3 to TRBJ1-6, with TRBD1 identical over 8 bases. This CDR3 contains 18 residues. V was clipped by 5 bases and J by 11 bases; unmatched bases: 20. Germline V gene lookup returns CDR1 MNHEY and CDR2 SVGEGT. The CDR3 region has the DNA TGTGCCAGCAGTAGGGCTAGGGGGAGGACAGGGATTCTGACACCCCTCCACTTT. Encoded protein: CASSRARGRTGILTPLHF.

The genes are TRBV7-3 and TRBJ2-2, with 7 bases identical to TRBD2. Germline V gene sequence: CDR1 SGHTA, CDR2 FQGTGA. The CDR3 length is 17 residues. Losses at the gene ends were 0 bases for V and 0 bases for J; bases not matched to a gene: 4. The CDR3 nucleotides read TGTGCCAGCAGCTTAACGCCAGCGGGAACGAACACCGGGGAGCTGTTTTTT. As protein: CASSLTPAGTNTGELFF.

The chain joins TRBV10-3 to TRBJ2-5, with D perhaps TRBD2 (5 bases). Germline loops: CDR1 ENHRY, CDR2 SYGVKD. The CDR3 contains 14 residues. V was trimmed by 2 bases and J by 1 base, leaving 8 bases between them. The CDR3, as DNA: TGTGCCATCAGTGAGCGGGGTACCCAAGAGACCCAGTACTTC. Translating gives CAISERGTQETQYF.

V gene TRBV4-2 combines with J gene TRBJ1-1; D gene uncertain. Trimming left V 0 bases short and J 3 bases short, with 14 bases between. CDR1 and CDR2 from the germline V gene are LGHNA and YNFKEQ. The length of the CDR3 is 16 residues. Here the CDR3 reads CASSQERPAGDTEAFF. CDR3 nucleotides: TGTGCCAGCAGCCAAGAAAGGCCAGCCGGAGACACTGAAGCTTTCTTT.

The chain combines TRBV5-1 with TRBJ1-5, with D possibly being TRBD1 (6 bases). V lost 4 bases, J lost 4 bases, and 12 bases lay in between. This CDR3 comprises 14 residues. CDR1 is SGHRS, CDR2 YFSETQ, per germline. The CDR3 here is CASSPEGGNQPQHF. CDR3 DNA: TGCGCCAGCAGCCCCGAGGGGGGGAATCAGCCCCAGCATTTT.

The chain links TRBV4-2 to TRBJ2-7, with 7 positions matching TRBD2. The length of the CDR3 is 16 residues. CDR1 and CDR2 from the germline V gene are LGHNA and YNFKEQ. The V gene end was trimmed by 0 bases and the J gene end by 5 bases; junction bases not matched to a gene: 10. The CDR3 sequence is CASSQENPLAGDEQYF. The CDR3 DNA sequence: TGTGCCAGCAGCCAAGAAAACCCACTTGCGGGAGACGAGCAGTACTTC.

The V gene is TRBV9, the J gene TRBJ2-5; D gene ambiguous. The CDR3 has 13 residues. The germline CDR1 and CDR2 sequences are SGDLS and YYNGEE. V dropped 4 bases and J dropped 6 bases, with 13 bases sitting between them. The CDR3 DNA reads as TGTGCCAGCAGCACAGAAGTTTTGAAGACCCAGTACTTC. The encoded protein is CASSTEVLKTQYF.

The rearrangement links TRBV5-1 to TRBJ2-2; 8 bases line up with TRBD1. V was pared by 5 bases and J by 2 bases, with 5 bases of the junction left unmatched. The CDR3 runs to 15 residues. Germline assignment: CDR1 SGHRS and CDR2 YFSETQ. CDR3 in DNA: TGCGCCAGCAGTCGTGGGACAGGTAACACCGGGGAGCTGTTTTTT. It translates to CASSRGTGNTGELFF.

This chain uses TRBV5-6 with TRBJ1-5; D call uncertain. Trimming shortened V by 1 base and J by 0 bases, and 2 bases separated the two germline ends. This CDR3 has 13 amino acids. Germline-derived CDR1 and CDR2 are SGHDT and YYEEEE. The CDR3 DNA reads TGTGCCAGCAGCTTGTATAGCAATCAGCCCCAGCATTTT. This encodes CASSLYSNQPQHF.

The V call is TRBV4-3, the J call TRBJ1-1; a weak D match, TRBD1 (6 bases). The length of the CDR3 is 15 residues. CDR1 is LGHNA and CDR2 is YSLEER in the germline V gene. Trimming left V 1 base short and J 0 bases short, with 9 bases between. The CDR3 sequence is CASSQGGLMNTEAFF. In nucleotides, the CDR3 is TGCGCCAGCAGCCAAGGGGGGCTCATGAACACTGAAGCTTTCTTT.

This chain connects TRBV7-2 to TRBJ2-6; 8 bases match TRBD2. Trimming removed 8 bases from V and 4 bases from J; junction bases left unmatched: 10. Per the germline V gene, CDR1 is SGHTA and CDR2 is FQGNSA. CDR3 length: 16 amino acids. CDR3 DNA sequence: TGTGCCAGCTCCCGGGGGGGCGCGGAAGGGGCCAACGTCCTGACTTTC. This gives the protein CASSRGGAEGANVLTF. The full variable domain, its missing parts supplied by reference TRBV7-2 and TRBJ2-6, is GAGVSQSPSNKVTEKGKDVELRCDPISGHTALYWYRQSLGQGLEFLIYFQGNSAPDKSGLPSDRFSAERTGGSVSTLTIQRTQQEDSAVYLCASSRGGAEGANVLTFGAGSRLTVL.

Of note for this clone: Additional DNA sequences in this sample encode the identical CDR3. This chain uses TRBV29-1 with TRBJ2-7; D possibly corresponds to TRBD1 (7 bases). Germline-derived CDR1 and CDR2 are SQVTM and ANQGSEA. Trimming shortened V by 4 bases and J by 3 bases, and 10 bases separated the two germline ends. This CDR3 has 12 amino acids. DNA for the CDR3: TGCAGCGTTGGCCAGGGGGGCTACGAGCAGTACTTC. Amino acid sequence: CSVGQGGYEQYF.

This sequence joins TRBV10-3 and TRBJ2-5, with D possibly matching TRBD1 (5 bases). The CDR3 runs to 15 residues. CDR1 ENHRY and CDR2 SYGVKD come from the germline V gene. Trimming removed 7 bases from V and 2 bases from J, with 17 bases in between. The CDR3 sequence: CAITSDLAGQETQYF. CDR3 sequence (DNA): TGTGCCATCACCTCTGACCTGGCAGGGCAAGAGACCCAGTACTTC.

The chain links TRBV4-1 to TRBJ2-1; 9 bases match TRBD2. The CDR3 is 18 amino acids. Unmatched junction bases numbered 8, after V lost 1 base and J lost 1 base. CDR1 and CDR2 from the germline V gene are MGHRA and YSYEKL. The CDR3, as DNA: TGCGCCAGCAGCCAAGGCGCTGGCGGGAGGGCATCCTACAATGAGCAGTTCTTC. It encodes CASSQGAGGRASYNEQFF.

The chain employs TRBV6-6 and TRBJ2-3; 11 positions agree with TRBD2. Trimming at V came to 5 bases and at J to 1 base, leaving 8 bases not matched to a gene. CDR3 length: 17 residues. Germline V gene data show CDR1 as MNHNY and CDR2 as SVGAGI (reference sequence). The CDR3 region is CASSHPTSGGRTDTQYF. The CDR3 DNA is TGTGCCAGCAGTCACCCCACTAGCGGGGGCCGCACAGATACGCAGTATTTT.

The V and J genes are TRBV7-2 and TRBJ2-3, with TRBD1 identical over 7 bases. Germline V gene sequence: CDR1 SGHTA, CDR2 FQGNSA. This CDR3 comprises 15 residues. J gave up 2 bases and V 2 bases, and 4 bases lay outside the gene matches. As DNA, the CDR3 is TGTGCCAGCAGCTTAAGACAGGGAGACACAGATACGCAGTATTTT. Translating it yields CASSLRQGDTDTQYF.

This clone was seen more than once but under ten times. The CDR3 nucleotides read TGTGCCAGCAGTCAAACTTCAGGGAAGGGGCATGACAATCAGCCCCAGCATTTT. It codes for CASSQTSGKGHDNQPQHF. V is TRBV2 and J is TRBJ1-5; possible D gene TRBD1, 5 bases. The CDR3 extends over 18 amino acids. Germline V gives CDR1 SNHLY, CDR2 FYNNEI. V dropped 5 bases and J dropped 3 bases, with 23 bases sitting between them.

This clone appeared once. V and J are TRBV28 and TRBJ1-1; 8 nucleotides match TRBD1. CDR1 is MDHEN and CDR2 is SYDVKM in the germline V gene. This CDR3 region has 14 residues. V was pared by 7 bases and J by 0 bases, with 4 bases of the junction left unmatched. The CDR3 region has the DNA TGTGCCAGCATCCCAGGGGGCCTGAACACTGAAGCTTTCTTT. Its protein is CASIPGGLNTEAFF.

This clone has a single count. This sequence joins TRBV11-3 and TRBJ2-5, with a weak D call TRBD2 (7 bases). The CDR3 is 15 amino acids. Per the germline V gene, CDR1 is SGHNT and CDR2 is YENEEA. Between the trimmed V and J ends, which lost 4 bases and 9 bases, there was a span of 21 bases. CDR3 nucleotide sequence: TGTGCCAGCAGCTCTAGCGGACTTCCCGGGGGGCCCCAGTACTTC. Translating gives CASSSSGLPGGPQYF.

The gene calls are TRBV5-4 and TRBJ1-1; D call uncertain. The CDR3 has 13 amino acids. The germline V and J ends were trimmed by 5 bases and 0 bases, with 8 bases remaining between them. Germline V gives CDR1 SGHNT, CDR2 YYREEE (reference sequence). CDR3 DNA sequence: TGTGCCAGCAGGTCCGGGTTGAACACTGAAGCTTTCTTT. Translation gives CASRSGLNTEAFF. Looking up the rest from reference TRBV5-4 and TRBJ1-1 gives the full variable domain: ETGVTQSPTHLIKTRGQQVTLRCSSQSGHNTVSWYQQALGQGPQFIFQYYREEENGRGNFPPRFSGLQFPNYSSELNVNALELDDSALYLCASRSGLNTEAFFGQGTRLTVV.

The CDR3, as DNA: TGTGCCAGCAGATATTCAACTAATGAAAAACTGTTTTTT. Its protein is CASRYSTNEKLFF. The chain has TRBV14 and TRBJ1-4; no firm D call. The CDR3 is made up of 13 amino acids. Germline CDR1 SGHDN, CDR2 FVKESK. Between the trimmed V and J ends, which lost 6 bases and 0 bases, there was a span of 5 bases.

The chain is built from TRBV6-6 and TRBJ1-2, with D possibly being TRBD1 (5 bases). Per the germline V gene, CDR1 is MNHNY and CDR2 is SVGAGI (reference sequence). The CDR3 spans 12 residues. V lost 10 bases to trimming and J lost 8 bases, with 17 bases between them. The CDR3 region is CATHGALGGYTF. DNA of the CDR3: TGTGCCACCCATGGGGCGTTGGGCGGCTACACCTTC.

The chain employs TRBV4-1 and TRBJ2-6; TRBD1 aligns across 9 bases. CDR1 and CDR2 (germline): MGHRA, YSYEKL. The CDR3 is 17 amino acids. J was trimmed by 3 bases and V by 1 base; bases with no gene match: 4. CDR3 residues: CASSQAGTGYGANVLTF. For the CDR3, the DNA is TGCGCCAGCAGCCAAGCGGGGACAGGGTATGGGGCCAACGTCCTGACTTTC.